The 3 T cell receptor beta chains reported below all come from one sample, sequenced in a study of T cell responses to AZD1222 COVID-19 vaccine. Generated by immunoSEQ multiplex PCR, the TCRdb table keeps only in-frame clones and is missing some. The data contain 75,000 to 100,000 clones, 75% to 90% of them singletons. The sequencing here drew on peripheral blood, taken on day 0 of AZD1222 vaccination. These receptors came from an adult in good health.

V usage is TRBV9 and J usage is TRBJ1-4; 9 bases align to TRBD1. Germline CDR1 is SGDLS and CDR2 is YYNGEE. This CDR3 is 17 amino acids long. Losses at the gene ends were 4 bases for V and 0 bases for J; bases not matched to a gene: 7. CDR3 region: CASSPQGAPPTNEKLFF. CDR3 nucleotide sequence: TGTGCCAGCAGCCCACAGGGGGCCCCACCAACTAATGAAAAACTGTTTTTT.

The chain uses TRBV6-2 or TRBV6-3 and TRBJ2-2; no firm D call. CDR1 and CDR2 (germline): MNHEY, SVGEGT. Trimming pared 0 bases from V and 2 bases from J, leaving 4 bases between. The CDR3 length is 14 residues. The CDR3 sequence: CASSYSDNTGELFF. CDR3 DNA: TGTGCCAGCAGTTACTCGGACAACACCGGGGAGCTGTTTTTT.

This chain joins TRBV6-5 and TRBJ1-2; possible D gene TRBD1, 5 bases. The CDR3 runs to 13 residues. The V end was cut by 5 bases, the J end by 4 bases, with 11 bases between. Germline CDR1 and CDR2: MNHEY and SVGAGI. In nucleotides, the CDR3 is TGTGCCAGCAGTACAACGACAGCCTATGGCTACACCTTC. Translation gives CASSTTTAYGYTF.